A selection of T cell receptor beta chains follows, all from one sample in a study of spatial heterogeneity in lung cancer. TCRdb passed the 5' RACE reads through MiXCR, listing each CDR3 protein once. The table lists 20,000 to 25,000 distinct CDR3 sequences, 4.6% of them singletons. Sequencing used PBMCs, obtained at surgery. The receptors were sampled from a male donor with early-stage non-small cell lung cancer. Each CDR3 is given with its conserved first and last residue. The D gene is left open where the match is weak. Expanded clones get a size class; other rows say once, few or many, or leave the size out.

j_gene,d_gene,v_gene,abundance,CDR3aa,CDR3nt
TRBJ1-6,TRBD1,TRBV10-3,many,CAISHSTGGASLNSPLHF,TGTGCCATCAGTCACTCTACAGGGGGCGCTTCTCTGAATTCACCCCTCCACTTT
TRBJ2-7,-,TRBV5-1,many,CASSRQGGAGYEQYF,TGCGCCAGCAGCCGCCAGGGGGGGGCCGGATACGAGCAGTACTTC
TRBJ2-1,TRBD2,TRBV18,many,CASSPLAEYNEQFF,TGTGCCAGCTCCCCCCTAGCGGAGTACAATGAGCAGTTCTTC
TRBJ1-6,-,TRBV4-1,many,CASSQGDGASAPLHF,TGCGCCAGCAGCCAAGGCGACGGGGCTTCGGCACCCCTCCACTTT
TRBJ2-2,-,TRBV11-2,-,CASSFPVGELFF,TGTGCCAGCAGCTTCCCCGTCGGGGAGCTGTTTTTT
TRBJ1-1,TRBD1,TRBV12-3/TRBV12-4,-,CASSPRTGSGTEAFF,TGTGCCAGCAGTCCCCGGACAGGGTCAGGCACTGAAGCTTTCTTT
TRBJ1-3,TRBD1,TRBV2,many,CASRAGGGGNTIYF,TGTGCCAGCAGGGCAGGGGGCGGAGGAAACACCATATATTTT
TRBJ1-4,TRBD1,TRBV5-6,many,CASSFLRTGSNEKLFF,TGTGCCAGCAGCTTCCTTCGGACAGGATCTAATGAAAAACTGTTTTTT
TRBJ1-5,-,TRBV28,many,CASSQGGQPQHF,TGTGCCAGCAGCCAGGGTGGCCAGCCCCAGCATTTT
TRBJ2-3,-,TRBV20-1,many,CSARPNTDTQYF,TGCAGTGCTCGTCCTAACACAGATACGCAGTATTTT
TRBJ2-7,TRBD2,TRBV20-1,many,CSARLSSGRYEQYF,TGCAGTGCTAGACTGTCTAGCGGGCGCTACGAGCAGTACTTC
TRBJ2-5,TRBD1,TRBV7-2,many,CASSITGEETQYF,TGTGCCAGCAGTATTACAGGGGAGGAGACCCAGTACTTC
TRBJ2-1,-,TRBV27,many,CASSLRGQDEQFF,TGTGCCAGCAGTTTACGGGGGCAGGATGAGCAGTTCTTC
TRBJ1-4,-,TRBV2,many,CASKGQISPYEKLFF,TGTGCCAGCAAAGGACAGATATCGCCGTACGAAAAACTGTTTTTT
TRBJ1-5,TRBD1,TRBV3-1,many,CASRPKAYGGDRGNQPQHF,TGTGCCAGCAGACCTAAGGCGTACGGAGGGGACAGGGGAAACCAGCCCCAGCATTTT
TRBJ2-2,TRBD1,TRBV14,many,CASSLGQGNTGELFF,TGTGCCAGCAGCCTGGGACAGGGGAACACCGGGGAGCTGTTTTTT
TRBJ1-2,TRBD1,TRBV6-1,many,CASSKPDRILRGYTF,TGTGCCAGCAGCAAACCGGACAGGATTCTAAGAGGCTACACCTTC
TRBJ1-1,-,TRBV6-1,many,CASTRDENTEAFF,TGTGCCAGCACCCGGGACGAGAACACTGAAGCTTTCTTT
TRBJ2-7,TRBD1,TRBV2,-,CASSEHGTVTYEQYF,TGTGCCAGCAGTGAACACGGGACAGTGACCTACGAGCAGTACTTC
TRBJ1-6,-,TRBV2,many,CASRQTAPGPALHF,TGTGCCAGCAGACAGACAGCCCCAGGTCCGGCCCTCCACTTT
TRBJ2-6,-,TRBV11-3,many,CASRLDNSGANVLTF,TGTGCCAGCAGGCTGGACAACTCTGGGGCCAACGTCCTGACTTTC
TRBJ2-1,-,TRBV10-3,-,CAISERASSTEQFF,TGTGCCATCAGTGAGAGGGCTAGTTCTACCGAGCAGTTCTTC